A selection of T cell receptor beta chains follows, all from one sample in a study of response to subunit inactivated influenza vaccine. Via MiXCR, TCRdb re-called the RT-PCR reads, giving one row per CDR3 protein. The sample includes about 620,000 distinct CDR3 sequences, approximately 11% seen only once; the top ten take approximately 10%. This sample was shared with a second study, whose subject was T cells expressing NK-cell markers.

The source was PBMCs from blood, collected on the day of vaccination. These receptors were taken from a man aged 50-59 years who received an inactivated influenza vaccine. The conserved cysteine and the conserved F or W are not part of the CDR3 here.

TRBJ2-2	TRBV5-1	ASSLAGTSATGELF
TRBJ2-1	TRBV7-6	ASTLGSGVDNEQF
TRBJ2-1	TRBV20-1	SLASRTYNEQF
TRBJ1-1	TRBV3-1	ASSQDRAGFTEAF
TRBJ1-5	TRBV2	ASGAAENQPQH
TRBJ2-1	TRBV10-3	AISVGRQNEQF
TRBJ2-5	TRBV28	ASSLFGTSGALKTQY
TRBJ1-4	TRBV7-2	ASSLSGTSEKLF
TRBJ1-5	TRBV15	ATSMTEGAGVH
TRBJ2-5	TRBV28	ASSLSPAVETQY
TRBJ2-1	TRBV4-2	ASSQETWTGNYNEQF
TRBJ1-2	TRBV29-1	SVEVGTGGFYGYT
TRBJ1-2	TRBV30	AWSLGLRGYGYT
TRBJ2-1	TRBV7-2	ASSLSPALGEQF
TRBJ2-1	TRBV20-1	SARDLDAAGVYEQF
TRBJ2-7	TRBV12-3/TRBV12-4	ASSFGQGMREQY
TRBJ2-2	TRBV7-9	ASNLGTGFNTGELF
TRBJ2-7	TRBV28	ASSLLFAGGQSYEQY
TRBJ1-4	TRBV3-1	ASSPGGRARGEKLF
TRBJ2-3	TRBV15	ATSREKGTGSGTDTQY
TRBJ1-5	TRBV12-3/TRBV12-4	ASSLRGDTQPQH
TRBJ2-1	TRBV11-2	ASSQDRFSGGNEQF
TRBJ2-3	TRBV2	ASILDRDNTQY
TRBJ1-1	TRBV25-1	ASSKGLSNTEAF
TRBJ2-7	TRBV28	ASKKQGNSYEQY
TRBJ1-5	TRBV19	ASSMGTASNQPQH
TRBJ1-1	TRBV30	AWRTEGATAF
TRBJ1-5	TRBV12-3/TRBV12-4	ASRGPISAQH
TRBJ1-3	TRBV6-1	ASSPDYSGNTIY
TRBJ2-3	TRBV4-1	ASSQYNSGGFTDTQY
TRBJ1-2	TRBV4-3	ASSQDRDLPGYT
TRBJ1-2	TRBV27	ASSFIGGAGNYGYT
TRBJ2-1	TRBV20-1	SVETVSYNEQF
TRBJ1-1	TRBV24-1	ATSDSAGVVTEAF
TRBJ1-4	TRBV20-1	SARDLGGSAEKLF
TRBJ2-7	TRBV20-1	SARVSPGRVYEQY
TRBJ2-7	TRBV6-2/TRBV6-3	AKRRTGAYEQY
TRBJ1-4	TRBV27	ASSPTGGAEKLF
TRBJ2-2	TRBV4-2	ASSHERYGELF
TRBJ2-1	TRBV6-4	ASSEQGWDEQF
TRBJ2-7	TRBV30	AWKDFSTYEQY
TRBJ2-3	TRBV6-2/TRBV6-3	ASRRGLLTDTQY